Shown below are 31 T cell receptor beta chains from a single sample sequenced in a study of blood T cell repertoires in COVID-19. The data were produced by immunoSEQ multiplex PCR, yet TCRdb's version contains in-frame clones alone and is incomplete. The sample lists 200,000 to 250,000 clones; just over 85% were seen once. Material for sequencing was peripheral blood. All receptors derive from a man aged 30 to 45 who had recovered from COVID-19.

This clone was seen a single time. This chain links TRBV13 with TRBJ2-7; TRBD2 is a possible D gene (6 bases). This CDR3 is built from 13 residues. Germline CDR1 is PRHDT and CDR2 is FYEKMQ (reference sequence). The V end was cut by 4 bases, the J end by 5 bases, with 12 bases between. This CDR3 is CASSSGTSDEQYF. The CDR3 region has the DNA TGTGCCAGCAGCTCCGGGACTTCGGACGAGCAGTACTTC.

The genes are TRBV6-1 and TRBJ2-2, with D unresolved. Germline CDR1 is MNHNS and CDR2 is SASEGT. V was cut by 5 bases and J by 1 base, with 11 bases left in between. This CDR3 has 15 amino acids. The CDR3 loop is CASSLISMNTGELFF. DNA for the CDR3: TGTGCCAGCAGTTTAATCAGTATGAACACCGGGGAGCTGTTTTTT.

V and J are TRBV7-9 and TRBJ2-1; 9 nucleotides agree with TRBD2. V shed 5 bases and J 8 bases; nucleotides not matched to a gene: 16. Germline V gives CDR1 SEHNR, CDR2 FQNEAQ (reference sequence). CDR3 length equals 17 residues. For the CDR3, the DNA is TGTGCCAGCAGCGAGCGAATGTCCCTAGCGGGACTGCATGAGCAGTTCTTC. Protein: CASSERMSLAGLHEQFF. Complete variable domain (other parts from reference TRBV7-9 and TRBJ2-1): DTGVSQNPRHKITKRGQNVTFRCDPISEHNRLYWYRQTLGQGPEFLTYFQNEAQLEKSRLLSDRFSAERPKGSFSTLEIQRTEQGDSAMYLCASSERMSLAGLHEQFFGPGTRLTVL.

J is TRBJ1-3 and V is TRBV11-2; D uncertain. Germline loops: CDR1 SGHAT, CDR2 FQNNGV. This CDR3 has 14 amino acids. The V gene lost 3 bases and the J gene lost 2 bases, with 8 bases spanning the gap. For the CDR3, the DNA is TGTGCCAGCAGCTTTACAGTACCTGGAAACACCATATATTTT. This codes for CASSFTVPGNTIYF.

This clone was seen only a few times. This chain links TRBV29-1 with TRBJ2-5, with TRBD1 as a possible D gene (5 bases). Germline CDR1 is SQVTM and CDR2 is ANQGSEA. The V end was cut by 8 bases, the J end by 8 bases, with 15 bases between. This CDR3 spans 11 amino acids. This CDR3 is CSPRVDGTQYF. DNA of the CDR3: TGCAGCCCCAGGGTGGACGGTACCCAGTACTTC. Variable domain in full (rest from reference TRBV29-1 and TRBJ2-5): SAVISQKPSRDICQRGTSLTIQCQVDSQVTMMFWYRQQPGQSLTLIATANQGSEATYESGFVIDKFPISRPNLTFSTLTVSNMSPEDSSIYLCSPRVDGTQYFGPGTRLLVL.

This sequence joins TRBV30 and TRBJ1-2, with a tentative D call TRBD1 (5 bases). Trimming cost V 4 bases and J 10 bases, with 10 bases left between them. From germline, CDR1 is GTSNPN and CDR2 SVGIG (reference sequence). The CDR3 is made up of 10 amino acids. CDR3 in DNA: TGTGCCTGGAAGGGGTTCGCCTACACCTTC. Amino acid sequence: CAWKGFAYTF.

The chain combines TRBV10-3 with TRBJ1-5; 10 bases are shared with TRBD1. The length of the CDR3 is 17 residues. Germline V gene data show CDR1 as ENHRY and CDR2 as SYGVKD. V lost 1 base to trimming and J lost 4 bases; unmatched junction nucleotides: 7. DNA of the CDR3: TGTGCCATCAGTGAGTTCATTGGGACAGGGGCAAATCAGCCCCAGCATTTT. Protein sequence: CAISEFIGTGANQPQHF.

This sequence joins TRBV13 and TRBJ1-2; perhaps TRBD1 as D (5 bases). There are 16 residues in the CDR3. CDR1 and CDR2 from the germline V gene are PRHDT and FYEKMQ (reference sequence). Trimming removed 0 bases at V and 0 bases at J, with 11 bases between. The CDR3 protein is CASSLGRARANYGYTF. CDR3 in DNA: TGTGCCAGCAGCTTAGGCAGGGCTAGAGCTAACTATGGCTACACCTTC.

This clone came up once. The rearrangement links TRBV7-9 to TRBJ2-2; D gene uncertain. With 5 bases removed from V and 0 bases from J, the gap between germline ends came to 7 bases. From germline, CDR1 is SEHNR and CDR2 FQNEAQ (reference sequence). This CDR3 spans 14 amino acids. The CDR3 loop reads CASSPASNTGELFF. As DNA, the CDR3 is TGTGCCAGCAGCCCCGCGTCGAACACCGGGGAGCTGTTTTTT.

In nucleotides, the CDR3 is TGTGCCACCAGTATCGCCGGCAGGTTAAATGAGCAGTTCTTC. It yields the protein CATSIAGRLNEQFF. V usage is TRBV24-1 and J usage is TRBJ2-1; D ambiguous. The V and J ends lost 6 bases and 7 bases respectively, with 15 bases between them. This CDR3 comprises 14 residues. From germline, CDR1 is KGHDR and CDR2 SFDVKD.

This sequence joins TRBV24-1 and TRBJ2-7; 10 positions match TRBD1. The CDR3 runs 15 residues. Unmatched junction bases numbered 6, after V lost 3 bases and J lost 5 bases. CDR1 and CDR2 from the germline V gene are KGHDR and SFDVKD. Here the CDR3 DNA reads TGTGCCACCAGTGATCCTGACAGGGGGCGCGACGAGCAGTACTTC. Amino acid sequence: CATSDPDRGRDEQYF.

The J gene is TRBJ1-2, the V gene TRBV18; 8 positions agree with TRBD1. V lost 2 bases and J lost 8; bases outside the gene matches: 7. Germline V gene lookup returns CDR1 KGHSH and CDR2 LQKENI. This CDR3 is 14 amino acids long. The CDR3 coding sequence is TGTGCCAGCTCACCAGGACAGGGCGTCGAAGGCTACACCTTC. It yields the protein CASSPGQGVEGYTF.

The genes are TRBV10-3 and TRBJ2-3; 9 positions match TRBD2. The trim removed 6 bases at V and 1 base at J, leaving 2 bases unmatched. The CDR3 is made up of 14 amino acids. CDR1 and CDR2 from the germline V gene are ENHRY and SYGVKD. This CDR3 is CAIRTSGRTDTQYF. The CDR3, as DNA: TGTGCCATCAGGACTAGCGGACGCACAGATACGCAGTATTTT.

The chain joins TRBV6-5 to TRBJ1-1, with 8 positions matching TRBD1. Germline V lookup: CDR1 MNHEY, CDR2 SVGAGI. With 6 bases clipped from V and 1 base from J, the junction kept 7 bases outside the gene matches. The CDR3 length is 15 residues. In nucleotides, the CDR3 is TGTGCCAGCAGGAGACAGGGGCCGCCGAACACTGAAGCTTTCTTT. Translated: CASRRQGPPNTEAFF.

The chain links TRBV12-3 or TRBV12-4 to TRBJ1-2; TRBD1 matches at 9 bases. The length of the CDR3 is 13 residues. Trimming at V came to 7 bases and at J to 4 bases, leaving 4 bases not matched to a gene. The CDR3 DNA reads as TGTGCCAGCACGGACAGGGGAGCCTATGGCTACACCTTC. Translated: CASTDRGAYGYTF.

This clone has a single count. The chain couples TRBV5-1 to TRBJ1-3, with no clear D. Germline V lookup: CDR1 SGHRS, CDR2 YFSETQ. V lost 6 bases to trimming and J lost 0 bases, with 7 bases between them. The CDR3 extends over 13 amino acids. DNA for the CDR3: TGCGCCAGCACCATGAGCTCTGGAAACACCATATATTTT. It codes for CASTMSSGNTIYF.

This chain uses TRBV9 with TRBJ1-1, with TRBD1 matching 8 bases. Germline V lookup: CDR1 SGDLS, CDR2 YYNGEE. The CDR3 consists of 14 residues. The V gene end was trimmed by 4 bases and the J gene end by 4 bases; junction bases not matched to a gene: 6. The DNA for the CDR3 is TGTGCCAGCAGCCCCCGGACAGGGAGCACTGAAGCTTTCTTT. Residues: CASSPRTGSTEAFF. Full variable domain (rest looked up from reference TRBV9 and TRBJ1-1): DSGVTQTPKHLITATGQRVTLRCSPRSGDLSVYWYQQSLDQGLQFLIQYYNGEERAKGNILERFSAQQFPDLHSELNLSSLELGDSALYFCASSPRTGSTEAFFGQGTRLTVV.

This clone was observed once. V gene TRBV25-1 combines with J gene TRBJ1-1; D is uncertain. The CDR3 is 13 amino acids. CDR1 is MGHDK, CDR2 SYGVNS, per germline. Trimming pared 6 bases from V and 4 bases from J, leaving 12 bases between. DNA of the CDR3: TGTGCCAGCAGCCCACTTCGGGGCACTGAAGCTTTCTTT. Its translation is CASSPLRGTEAFF.

CDR3 DNA sequence: TGTGCCAGCAGTTTTATTCAGCCCCAGCATTTT. This gives the protein CASSFIQPQHF. The chain is built from TRBV28 and TRBJ1-5; D not certain. This CDR3 region has 11 residues. Germline CDR1 is MDHEN and CDR2 is SYDVKM. V gave up 3 bases and J gave up 6 bases, with 3 bases separating them.

The chain couples TRBV6-5 to TRBJ1-1; possibly TRBD1 for D (6 bases). Trimming took off 0 bases at V and 3 bases at J, with 11 bases between the two ends. CDR1 and CDR2 from the germline V gene are MNHEY and SVGAGI. There are 15 residues in the CDR3. CDR3 sequence: CASSYSGPGDTEAFF. The CDR3 nucleotides read TGTGCCAGCAGTTACTCCGGTCCAGGGGACACTGAAGCTTTCTTT.

The rearrangement joins TRBV18 to TRBJ1-5; possibly TRBD1 for D (5 bases). Trimming took off 3 bases at V and 3 bases at J, with 9 bases between the two ends. Germline lookup yields CDR1 KGHSH and CDR2 LQKENI. This CDR3 has 14 residues. The CDR3 loop reads CASSPTGNNQPQHF. In DNA, the CDR3 is TGTGCCAGCTCACCCACAGGTAACAATCAGCCCCAGCATTTT.

This clone has a handful of counts. This rearrangement joins TRBV19 to TRBJ2-7, with 8 bases fitting TRBD1. J was trimmed by 3 bases and V by 5 bases; bases with no gene match: 6. This CDR3 has 14 amino acids. Germline CDR1 is LNHDA and CDR2 is SQIVND (reference sequence). The chain's CDR3 is CASSPWDRNYEQYF. CDR3 DNA sequence: TGTGCCAGTAGTCCCTGGGACAGGAACTACGAGCAGTACTTC.

The genes are TRBV11-3 and TRBJ1-1; D is perhaps TRBD1 (5 bases). The CDR3 extends over 14 amino acids. The germline V and J ends were trimmed by 2 bases and 5 bases, with 12 bases remaining between them. CDR1 SGHNT and CDR2 YENEEA come from the germline V gene. The CDR3 loop reads CASSLTARGTEAFF. The CDR3 DNA is TGTGCCAGCAGCTTAACCGCCCGGGGGACTGAAGCTTTCTTT.

This chain connects TRBV12-5 to TRBJ2-7, with D unresolved. V lost 4 bases and J 5 bases, leaving 6 bases between the germline ends. The CDR3 has 11 amino acids. Germline V gene data show CDR1 as LGHNT and CDR2 as FRNRAP. CDR3 nucleotides: TGTGCTAGTGGTTATGGGCACGAGCAGTACTTC. It codes for CASGYGHEQYF.

The CDR3 loop is CASRADRGWTDTQYF. The CDR3 DNA is TGTGCCAGCAGGGCCGACAGGGGATGGACAGATACGCAGTATTTT. V usage is TRBV7-2 and J usage is TRBJ2-3; 8 bases align to TRBD1. With 6 bases clipped from V and 3 bases from J, the junction kept 8 bases outside the gene matches. The CDR3 consists of 15 residues. Germline V gene data show CDR1 as SGHTA and CDR2 as FQGNSA.

The chain employs TRBV3-1 (or the pseudogene TRBV3-2) and TRBJ1-1; D remains ambiguous. The CDR3 contains 17 residues. V lost 0 bases and J 0 bases, leaving 14 bases between the germline ends. Germline CDR1 reads LGHDT; CDR2 reads YNNKEL (reference sequence). In DNA, the CDR3 is TGTGCCAGCAGCCAAGATACCAGGCCCACTGTGAACACTGAAGCTTTCTTT. As protein: CASSQDTRPTVNTEAFF.

The chain recombines TRBV6-2 or TRBV6-3 with TRBJ1-2, with D unclear. This CDR3 comprises 16 residues. Germline values: CDR1 MNHEY, CDR2 SVGEGT. Trimming took 2 bases from V and 4 from J, leaving 17 bases between them. The CDR3, as DNA: TGTGCCAGCAGTTACGCCCGAGGACTGGGCTTCTATGGCTACACCTTC. It is translated as CASSYARGLGFYGYTF.

The V call is TRBV7-9, the J call TRBJ1-6, with 8 bases fitting TRBD1. The CDR3 has 15 residues. J gave up 7 bases and V 7 bases, and 9 bases lay outside the gene matches. Germline V gene data show CDR1 as SEHNR and CDR2 as FQNEAQ (reference sequence). The CDR3 loop reads CASTQSGTGNSPLHF. CDR3 DNA sequence: TGTGCCAGCACTCAATCCGGGACAGGAAATTCACCCCTCCACTTT.

Only a few counts were recorded for this clone. The rearrangement uses TRBV10-3 and TRBJ2-3; D might be TRBD2 (6 bases). The CDR3 runs 15 residues. Trimming stripped 3 bases from V and 2 bases from J, with 12 bases between. From germline, CDR1 is ENHRY and CDR2 SYGVKD. In DNA, the CDR3 is TGTGCCATCAGTGATCGAGCGGGTTACACAGATACGCAGTATTTT. The encoded protein is CAISDRAGYTDTQYF.

J is TRBJ1-1 and V is TRBV9; D is perhaps TRBD1 (5 bases). There are 16 residues in the CDR3. Germline V gene lookup returns CDR1 SGDLS and CDR2 YYNGEE. Trimming left V 2 bases short and J 2 bases short, with 16 bases between. The CDR3 here is CASSVGGGTVNTEAFF. The CDR3 nucleotides read TGTGCCAGCAGCGTCGGCGGGGGGACGGTTAACACTGAAGCTTTCTTT.

Written as DNA, the CDR3 is TGTGCCAGCAGCGACCCATTTAGCGGGGGGGCGCAGACCCAGTACTTC. Its translation is CASSDPFSGGAQTQYF. The chain has TRBV5-4 and TRBJ2-5; 11 bases line up with TRBD2. With V trimmed by 4 bases and J by 6 bases, 11 bases remained unmatched. CDR1 SGHNT and CDR2 YYREEE come from the germline V gene (reference sequence). This CDR3 is built from 16 residues.